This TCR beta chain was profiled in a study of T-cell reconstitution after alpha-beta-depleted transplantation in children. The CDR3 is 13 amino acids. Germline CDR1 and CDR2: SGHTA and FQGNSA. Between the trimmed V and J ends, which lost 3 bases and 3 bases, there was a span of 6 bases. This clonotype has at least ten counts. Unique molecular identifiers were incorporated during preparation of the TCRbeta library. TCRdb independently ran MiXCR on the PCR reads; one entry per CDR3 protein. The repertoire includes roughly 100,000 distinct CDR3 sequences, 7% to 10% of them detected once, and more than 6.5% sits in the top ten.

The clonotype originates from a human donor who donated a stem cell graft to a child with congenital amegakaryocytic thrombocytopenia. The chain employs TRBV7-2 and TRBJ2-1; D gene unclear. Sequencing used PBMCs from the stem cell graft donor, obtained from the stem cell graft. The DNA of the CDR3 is TGTGCCAGCAGCTTTGTCGGCTACAATGAGCAGTTCTTC. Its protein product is CASSFVGYNEQFF.